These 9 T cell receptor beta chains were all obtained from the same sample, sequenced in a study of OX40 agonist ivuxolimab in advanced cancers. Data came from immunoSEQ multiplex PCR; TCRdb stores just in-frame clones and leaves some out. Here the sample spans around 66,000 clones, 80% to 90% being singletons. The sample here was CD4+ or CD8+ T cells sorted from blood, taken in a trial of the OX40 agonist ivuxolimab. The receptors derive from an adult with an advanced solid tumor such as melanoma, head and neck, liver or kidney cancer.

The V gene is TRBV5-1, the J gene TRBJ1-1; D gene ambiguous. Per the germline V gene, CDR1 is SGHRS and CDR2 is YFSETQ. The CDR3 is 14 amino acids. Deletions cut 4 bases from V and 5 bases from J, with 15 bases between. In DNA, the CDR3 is TGCGCCAGCAGCCCGGGTCATCCGGGTACTGAAGCTTTCTTT. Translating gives CASSPGHPGTEAFF.

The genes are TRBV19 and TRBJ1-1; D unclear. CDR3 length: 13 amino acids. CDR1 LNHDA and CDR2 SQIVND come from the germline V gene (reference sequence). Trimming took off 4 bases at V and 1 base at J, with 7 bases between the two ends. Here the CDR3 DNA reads TGTGCCAGTAGTAGTCCGCCGAACACTGAAGCTTTCTTT. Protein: CASSSPPNTEAFF. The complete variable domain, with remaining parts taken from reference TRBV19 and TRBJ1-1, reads DGGITQSPKYLFRKEGQNVTLSCEQNLNHDAMYWYRQDPGQGLRLIYYSQIVNDFQKGDIAEGYSVSREKKESFPLTVTSAQKNPTAFYLCASSSPPNTEAFFGQGTRLTVV.

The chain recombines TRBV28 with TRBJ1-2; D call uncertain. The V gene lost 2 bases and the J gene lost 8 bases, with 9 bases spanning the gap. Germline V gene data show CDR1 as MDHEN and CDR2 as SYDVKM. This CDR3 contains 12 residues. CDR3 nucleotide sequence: TGTGCCAGCAGTTTACCGACAAAGGGCTACACCTTC. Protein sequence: CASSLPTKGYTF.

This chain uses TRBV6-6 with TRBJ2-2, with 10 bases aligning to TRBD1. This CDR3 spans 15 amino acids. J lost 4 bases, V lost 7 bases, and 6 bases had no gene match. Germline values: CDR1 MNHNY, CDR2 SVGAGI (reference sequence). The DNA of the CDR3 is TGTGCCAGCAACAACAGGGACAGGGGCACCGGGGAGCTGTTTTTT. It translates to CASNNRDRGTGELFF.

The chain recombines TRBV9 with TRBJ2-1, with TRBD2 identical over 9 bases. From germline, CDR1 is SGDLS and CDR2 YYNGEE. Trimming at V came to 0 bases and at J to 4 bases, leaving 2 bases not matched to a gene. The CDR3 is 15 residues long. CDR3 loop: CASSVAAGGYNEQFF. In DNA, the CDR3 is TGTGCCAGCAGCGTAGCAGCGGGAGGATACAATGAGCAGTTCTTC. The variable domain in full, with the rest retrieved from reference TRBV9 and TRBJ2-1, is DSGVTQTPKHLITATGQRVTLRCSPRSGDLSVYWYQQSLDQGLQFLIQYYNGEERAKGNILERFSAQQFPDLHSELNLSSLELGDSALYFCASSVAAGGYNEQFFGPGTRLTVL.

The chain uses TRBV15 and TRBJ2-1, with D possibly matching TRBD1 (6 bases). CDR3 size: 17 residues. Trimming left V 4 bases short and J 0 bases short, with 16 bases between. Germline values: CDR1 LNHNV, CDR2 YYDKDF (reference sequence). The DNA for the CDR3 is TGTGCCACCAGCAAGAGACTACAGGGAAGCTCCTACAATGAGCAGTTCTTC. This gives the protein CATSKRLQGSSYNEQFF.

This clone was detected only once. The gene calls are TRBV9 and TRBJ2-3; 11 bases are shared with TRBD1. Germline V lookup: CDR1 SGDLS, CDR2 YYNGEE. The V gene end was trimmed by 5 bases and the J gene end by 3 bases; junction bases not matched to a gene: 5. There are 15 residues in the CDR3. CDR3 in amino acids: CASRPGTGGTDTQYF. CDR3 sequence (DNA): TGTGCCAGCAGGCCCGGGACAGGGGGGACAGATACGCAGTATTTT.

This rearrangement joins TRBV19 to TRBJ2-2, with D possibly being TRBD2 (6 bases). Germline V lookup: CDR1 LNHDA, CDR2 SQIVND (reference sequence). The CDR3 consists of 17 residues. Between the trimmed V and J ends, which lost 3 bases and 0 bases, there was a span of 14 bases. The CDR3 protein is CASSIGHSGANTGELFF. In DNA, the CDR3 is TGTGCCAGTAGTATCGGGCATTCGGGGGCGAACACCGGGGAGCTGTTTTTT.

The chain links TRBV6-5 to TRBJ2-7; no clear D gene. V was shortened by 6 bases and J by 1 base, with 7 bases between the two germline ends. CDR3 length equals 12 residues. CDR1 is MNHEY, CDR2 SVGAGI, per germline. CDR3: CASRARSYEQYF. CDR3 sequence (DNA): TGTGCCAGCAGGGCCAGGTCCTACGAGCAGTACTTC.